This entry lists 24 T cell receptor beta chains sequenced from one sample in a study of somatic mutations in cytotoxic T cells in rheumatoid arthritis. The assay was immunoSEQ multiplex PCR, and TCRdb's table has in-frame clones only and misses some. Of 23,000 or so clones in the sample, roughly 74% were seen once. The sequencing sample was made of CD8+ T cells sorted from blood. The receptors shown here come from a woman aged 18-29 years in good health.

This clone was seen only once. The rearrangement uses TRBV29-1 and TRBJ2-1, with no clear D. V was shortened by 1 base and J by 5 bases, with 3 bases between the two germline ends. This CDR3 spans 11 amino acids. Germline CDR1 SQVTM, CDR2 ANQGSEA. The CDR3 loop is CSVEGNNEQFF. For the CDR3, the DNA is TGCAGCGTTGAAGGGAACAATGAGCAGTTCTTC.

The V and J genes are TRBV4-2 and TRBJ1-2, with D unclear. The CDR3 runs 13 residues. The V gene lost 0 bases and the J gene lost 7 bases, with 9 bases spanning the gap. Germline loops: CDR1 LGHNA, CDR2 YNFKEQ. The CDR3 nucleotides read TGTGCCAGCAGCCAAGATGGGGTGTTTGGCTACACCTTC. Protein product: CASSQDGVFGYTF.

This sequence joins TRBV7-2 and TRBJ1-2; no reliable D call. The CDR3 is 13 amino acids. Trimming pared 3 bases from V and 2 bases from J, leaving 7 bases between. Germline loops: CDR1 SGHTA, CDR2 FQGNSA. The CDR3 nucleotides are TGTGCCAGCAGCTTCATAACGAACTATGGCTACACCTTC. It codes for CASSFITNYGYTF.

This clone appeared once. The V and J genes are TRBV7-9 and TRBJ2-1; 8 bases map to TRBD2. J gave up 4 bases and V 1 base, and 3 bases lay outside the gene matches. Looked up from germline, CDR1 is SEHNR and CDR2 is FQNEAQ (reference sequence). This CDR3 comprises 15 residues. This CDR3 is CASSLVAGSYNEQFF. The CDR3 nucleotides are TGTGCCAGCAGCTTAGTAGCGGGGAGTTACAATGAGCAGTTCTTC.

The CDR3 DNA sequence: TGTGCCAGCAGTTTAAAATACAACTCTGGGGCCAACGTCCTGACTTTC. Translating gives CASSLKYNSGANVLTF. V and J are TRBV28 and TRBJ2-6; the D is unclear. Trimming removed 2 bases from V and 0 bases from J, with 8 bases in between. Germline loops: CDR1 MDHEN, CDR2 SYDVKM. CDR3 length: 16 residues. The whole variable domain, remainder taken from reference TRBV28 and TRBJ2-6, is DVKVTQSSRYLVKRTGEKVFLECVQDMDHENMFWYRQDPGLGLRLIYFSYDVKMKEKGDIPEGYSVSREKKERFSLILESASTNQTSMYLCASSLKYNSGANVLTFGAGSRLTVL.

V and J are TRBV28 and TRBJ2-1; 8 bases align to TRBD2. The CDR3 length is 15 residues. The germline CDR1 and CDR2 sequences are MDHEN and SYDVKM. After removal of 5 bases from V and 4 bases from J, the junction contained 7 bases not matched to a gene. The CDR3: CASSPGLADYNEQFF. The CDR3 nucleotides read TGTGCCAGCAGTCCAGGACTAGCAGATTACAATGAGCAGTTCTTC.

The chain uses TRBV28 and TRBJ2-7, with 12 nucleotides matching TRBD1. There are 15 residues in the CDR3. Germline assignment: CDR1 MDHEN and CDR2 SYDVKM. V shed 4 bases, J shed 6 bases, and the junction held 7 bases outside the gene matches. CDR3 coding DNA: TGTGCCAGCAGTTCGAGGGACAGGGGGCCCCTCGAGCAGTACTTC. Its protein product is CASSSRDRGPLEQYF.

This chain's CDR3 is CASSPYRAGNTEAFF. The CDR3 region has the DNA TGTGCCAGCAGTCCATACAGGGCCGGGAACACTGAAGCTTTCTTT. This chain connects TRBV27 to TRBJ1-1; D is perhaps TRBD1 (6 bases). The V and J ends lost 5 bases and 1 base respectively, with 14 bases between them. This CDR3 is built from 15 residues. Germline V gene sequence: CDR1 MNHEY, CDR2 SMNVEV (reference sequence).

This rearrangement joins TRBV2 to TRBJ2-7; the D gene is possibly TRBD1 (7 bases). V was shortened by 4 bases and J by 2 bases, with 12 bases between the two germline ends. The germline V gene encodes CDR1 SNHLY and CDR2 FYNNEI. The length of the CDR3 is 14 residues. The CDR3 DNA reads as TGTGCCAGCAGTGGGCCAGGGGGGACCTACGAGCAGTACTTC. Translating gives CASSGPGGTYEQYF.

In its sample, this clone ranks as large. The chain joins TRBV11-2 to TRBJ2-7; 7 bases are a match to TRBD1. This CDR3 is 15 amino acids long. V shed 5 bases, J shed 5 bases, and the junction held 12 bases outside the gene matches. CDR1 and CDR2 (germline): SGHAT, FQNNGV. In DNA, the CDR3 is TGTGCCAGCAGCGCCGGGACAGACGTTGACGACGAGCAGTACTTC. This encodes CASSAGTDVDDEQYF.

The rearrangement uses TRBV5-4 and TRBJ2-5; tentatively, D is TRBD1 (5 bases). This CDR3 is built from 13 residues. V lost 2 bases and J lost 5, with 10 bases in between. Germline V gives CDR1 SGHNT, CDR2 YYREEE (reference sequence). The CDR3 DNA is TGTGCCAGCAGCTTTACCGCAGGGGAGACCCAGTACTTC. Translation: CASSFTAGETQYF. The whole variable domain, filled in from reference TRBV5-4 and TRBJ2-5, reads ETGVTQSPTHLIKTRGQQVTLRCSSQSGHNTVSWYQQALGQGPQFIFQYYREEENGRGNFPPRFSGLQFPNYSSELNVNALELDDSALYLCASSFTAGETQYFGPGTRLLVL.

This clone was seen once. V and J are TRBV7-9 and TRBJ2-2; no definite D call. The V end lost 4 bases, the J end lost 5 bases, and 23 bases lay between the germline ends. There are 18 residues in the CDR3. The V gene's germline CDR1 is SEHNR and CDR2 FQNEAQ (reference sequence). In DNA, the CDR3 is TGTGCCAGCAGCTCAAGAGTTTCCGGGCAAGGTGTTACCGGGGAGCTGTTTTTT. It is translated as CASSSRVSGQGVTGELFF.

The table lists this clone with a count of one. The genes are TRBV18 and TRBJ2-3; 7 nucleotides match TRBD1. CDR1 is KGHSH, CDR2 LQKENI, per germline. The CDR3 has 13 amino acids. V trimming: 3 bases; J trimming: 3 bases; junction bases outside the gene matches: 0. The CDR3 nucleotides read TGTGCCAGCTCACCGACAGGGACAGATACGCAGTATTTT. As protein: CASSPTGTDTQYF.

J is TRBJ2-6 and V is TRBV7-9, with 7 bases matching TRBD1. Germline CDR1 SEHNR, CDR2 FQNEAQ (reference sequence). This CDR3 spans 17 amino acids. The J segment lost 0 bases and the V segment lost 5 bases, leaving 7 bases of the junction unmatched. The CDR3 nucleotides read TGTGCCAGCAGCCCACCGGACAGGCCCTCTGGGGCCAACGTCCTGACTTTC. This translates into CASSPPDRPSGANVLTF.

The chain is built from TRBV7-6 and TRBJ2-2; tentative D call: TRBD2 (6 bases). The V end lost 5 bases, the J end lost 7 bases, and 20 bases lay between the germline ends. The CDR3 is 16 residues long. CDR1 is SGHVS, CDR2 FNYEAQ, per germline. CDR3 residues: CASSLLAGRIDGELFF. The CDR3 region has the DNA TGTGCCAGCAGCCTCCTAGCTGGGAGGATAGACGGGGAGCTGTTTTTT.

V gene TRBV13 combines with J gene TRBJ2-3, with a weak D call TRBD2 (7 bases). CDR1 PRHDT and CDR2 FYEKMQ come from the germline V gene (reference sequence). There are 19 residues in the CDR3. Trimming removed 5 bases from V and 0 bases from J, with 24 bases in between. The CDR3 region has the DNA TGTGCCAGCAGCCAGACCGCCGGACGAGGGGGGGATAGCACAGATACGCAGTATTTT. Residues: CASSQTAGRGGDSTDTQYF.

This chain uses TRBV14 with TRBJ2-1, with no clear D. There are 13 residues in the CDR3. V lost 4 bases and J lost 3, with 7 bases in between. CDR1 and CDR2 from the germline V gene are SGHDN and FVKESK. CDR3 DNA sequence: TGTGCCAGCAGCCCCGACAACTACAATGAGCAGTTCTTC. Translated: CASSPDNYNEQFF.

The genes are TRBV14 and TRBJ2-3, with D perhaps TRBD2 (5 bases). The CDR3 covers 16 residues. Trimming shortened V by 5 bases and J by 7 bases, and 22 bases separated the two germline ends. The V gene's germline CDR1 is SGHDN and CDR2 FVKESK. CDR3 residues: CASSERIGVEGHTQYF. CDR3 DNA sequence: TGTGCCAGCAGCGAGAGGATTGGGGTTGAGGGTCATACGCAGTATTTT.

The chain employs TRBV2 and TRBJ1-5, with D hard to call. Trimming took 1 base from V and 1 from J, leaving 17 bases between them. The CDR3 extends over 18 amino acids. Germline V gene sequence: CDR1 SNHLY, CDR2 FYNNEI. Here the CDR3 DNA reads TGTGCCAGCAGTGAAGGGATGACACGGGTCGGGAGCAATCAGCCCCAGCATTTT. The encoded protein is CASSEGMTRVGSNQPQHF.

The CDR3 protein is CATPGRGEQYV. Here the CDR3 DNA reads TGTGCCACTCCGGGTAGGGGCGAGCAGTACGTC. The chain combines TRBV6-4 with TRBJ2-7; D is possibly TRBD1 (5 bases). The V gene's germline CDR1 is MRHNA and CDR2 SNTAGT. V dropped 10 bases and J dropped 6 bases, with 13 bases sitting between them. The CDR3 totals 11 residues.

This clone was counted between two and nine times. The chain carries TRBV6-5 and TRBJ2-1; possibly TRBD1 or TRBD2 for D (6 bases each). CDR3 length equals 12 residues. Germline assignment: CDR1 MNHEY and CDR2 SVGAGI. V was pared by 5 bases and J by 8 bases, with 10 bases between. CDR3 DNA sequence: TGTGCCAGCAGTGACGGGGGCCATGAGCAGTTCTTC. This encodes CASSDGGHEQFF.

The chain employs TRBV11-1 and TRBJ2-1, with 15 bases lining up with TRBD2. Germline loops: CDR1 SGHAT, CDR2 FQDESV (reference sequence). This CDR3 spans 16 amino acids. Trimming cost V 4 bases and J 10 bases; bases outside gene matches: 8. In DNA, the CDR3 is TGTGCCAGCAGCTCCCGGACTAGCGGGGGGGCATACGAGCAGTTCTTC. Amino acid sequence: CASSSRTSGGAYEQFF. The whole variable domain, filled in from reference TRBV11-1 and TRBJ2-1, reads EAEVAQSPRYKITEKSQAVAFWCDPISGHATLYWYRQILGQGPELLVQFQDESVVDDSQLPKDRFSAERLKGVDSTLKIQPAELGDSAMYLCASSSRTSGGAYEQFFGPGTRLTVL.

This chain uses TRBV5-1 with TRBJ1-3; no firm D call. Germline V gives CDR1 SGHRS, CDR2 YFSETQ. V was cut by 0 bases and J by 0 bases, with 7 bases left in between. This CDR3 region has 15 residues. Here the CDR3 reads CASSLDMFSGNTIYF. In DNA, the CDR3 is TGCGCCAGCAGCTTGGATATGTTCTCTGGAAACACCATATATTTT.

The gene calls are TRBV7-9 and TRBJ1-2; a possible D gene is TRBD1 (5 bases). Germline CDR1 SEHNR, CDR2 FQNEAQ (reference sequence). This CDR3 is built from 16 residues. Between the trimmed V and J ends, which lost 2 bases and 3 bases, there was a span of 16 bases. The CDR3 DNA sequence: TGTGCCAGCAGCTTACCCCACCTCGGGACGGACTATGGCTACACCTTC. Residues: CASSLPHLGTDYGYTF. The full variable domain, with the rest looked up from reference TRBV7-9 and TRBJ1-2, is DTGVSQNPRHKITKRGQNVTFRCDPISEHNRLYWYRQTLGQGPEFLTYFQNEAQLEKSRLLSDRFSAERPKGSFSTLEIQRTEQGDSAMYLCASSLPHLGTDYGYTFGSGTRLTVV.